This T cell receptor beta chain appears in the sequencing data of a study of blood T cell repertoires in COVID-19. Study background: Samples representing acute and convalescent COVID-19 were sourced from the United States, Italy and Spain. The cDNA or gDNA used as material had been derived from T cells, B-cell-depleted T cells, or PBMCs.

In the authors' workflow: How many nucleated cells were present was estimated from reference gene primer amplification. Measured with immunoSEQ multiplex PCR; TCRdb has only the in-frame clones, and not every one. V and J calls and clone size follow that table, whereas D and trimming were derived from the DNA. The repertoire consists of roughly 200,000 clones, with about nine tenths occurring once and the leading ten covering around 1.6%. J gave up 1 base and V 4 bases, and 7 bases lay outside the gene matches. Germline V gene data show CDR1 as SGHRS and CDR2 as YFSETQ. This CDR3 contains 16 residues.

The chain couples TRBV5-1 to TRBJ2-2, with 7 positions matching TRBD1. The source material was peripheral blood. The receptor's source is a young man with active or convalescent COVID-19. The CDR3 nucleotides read TGCGCCAGCAGCCTGGCCCGACAGGGGAACACCGGGGAGCTGTTTTTT. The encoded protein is CASSLARQGNTGELFF.